A single sample gave rise to the 19 T cell receptor beta chains below, sequenced in a study of control samples from healthy donors and cancer patients. Generated by immunoSEQ multiplex PCR, the TCRdb table keeps only in-frame clones and is missing some. The sample has 30,000 to 40,000 clones, approximately 90% seen once. Input material: PBMCs. These receptor sequences come from a woman between 40 and 50 years old with lung cancer.

This chain links TRBV10-3 with TRBJ2-4; D unclear. From germline, CDR1 is ENHRY and CDR2 SYGVKD. Trimming stripped 7 bases from V and 8 bases from J, with 24 bases between. The length of the CDR3 is 16 residues. Written as DNA, the CDR3 is TGTGCCATCACTGACACTCCCCGCCGATTGCGTTACATTCAGTACTTC. This gives the protein CAITDTPRRLRYIQYF.

This chain links TRBV25-1 with TRBJ2-7; tentative D call: TRBD1 (6 bases). The ends were cut back, 3 bases at V and 1 base at J, with 16 bases in the middle. The CDR3 runs 16 residues. The germline V gene encodes CDR1 MGHDK and CDR2 SYGVNS. The CDR3 loop reads CASSDDRDRKSYEQYF. The CDR3 nucleotides read TGTGCCAGCAGTGACGACCGCGACAGGAAATCCTACGAGCAGTACTTC.

The chain carries TRBV15 and TRBJ1-2, with a tentative D call TRBD1 (6 bases). The CDR3 sequence is 13 residues long. The V end was cut by 4 bases, the J end by 4 bases, with 10 bases between. Germline V gives CDR1 LNHNV, CDR2 YYDKDF (reference sequence). The CDR3 loop reads CATSKGQPYGYTF. The CDR3 DNA sequence: TGTGCCACCAGCAAAGGACAGCCCTATGGCTACACCTTC.

The chain has TRBV7-9 and TRBJ1-1; 7 bases are a match to TRBD1. CDR1 is SEHNR, CDR2 FQNEAQ, per germline (reference sequence). V dropped 4 bases and J dropped 6; count of bases not matched to a gene: 8. The CDR3 runs 14 residues. This CDR3 reads CASSSETGIAEAFF. The CDR3, as DNA: TGTGCCAGCAGCTCAGAGACAGGGATCGCTGAAGCTTTCTTT.

This clone occurred once. The chain is built from TRBV7-2 and TRBJ2-7; unclear D gene. The CDR3 totals 14 residues. Per germline, CDR1 SGHTA and CDR2 FQGNSA. Trimming removed 0 bases at V and 5 bases at J, with 11 bases between. The CDR3 protein is CASSLAGYQNEQYF. CDR3 in DNA: TGTGCCAGCAGCTTAGCGGGTTATCAAAACGAGCAGTACTTC.

The chain employs TRBV19 and TRBJ1-2; the D gene is possibly TRBD1 (5 bases). This CDR3 contains 15 residues. CDR1 is LNHDA, CDR2 SQIVND, per germline (reference sequence). V was shortened by 1 base and J by 5 bases, with 14 bases between the two germline ends. The CDR3 region has the DNA TGTGCCAGTAGTATAGCAGTCGGGGGGGAATATGGCTACACCTTC. Translating gives CASSIAVGGEYGYTF.

This chain joins TRBV6-6 and TRBJ2-2, with D tentatively TRBD1 (6 bases). CDR3 length: 13 amino acids. Trimming removed 6 bases at V and 5 bases at J, with 10 bases between. Germline values: CDR1 MNHNY, CDR2 SVGAGI (reference sequence). The CDR3 loop reads CASSIQGTGELFF. The CDR3 region has the DNA TGTGCCAGCAGCATACAGGGTACCGGGGAGCTGTTTTTT.

The CDR3 nucleotides are TGTGCCACCAGCGTAATACTCGGCTCCTACGAGCAGTACTTC. Residues: CATSVILGSYEQYF. The genes are TRBV15 and TRBJ2-7, with unresolved D. The V gene lost 5 bases and the J gene lost 0 bases, with 11 bases spanning the gap. From germline, CDR1 is LNHNV and CDR2 YYDKDF (reference sequence). The CDR3 length is 14 residues.

The chain employs TRBV10-1 and TRBJ2-7; a weak D match, TRBD2 (6 bases). The CDR3 runs to 16 residues. The V gene lost 3 bases and the J gene lost 2 bases, with 17 bases spanning the gap. Germline V gene sequence: CDR1 WNHNN, CDR2 SYGVQD (reference sequence). The CDR3 sequence is CASSDYIMEGTYEQYF. The CDR3 DNA sequence: TGCGCCAGCAGTGATTATATAATGGAGGGCACCTACGAGCAGTACTTC.

The CDR3 DNA follows: TGTGCCAGCAGTCCAGTCCGGGCCCCCACCGGGGAGCTGTTTTTT. This codes for CASSPVRAPTGELFF. The V gene is TRBV28, the J gene TRBJ2-2, with D uncertain. Germline lookup yields CDR1 MDHEN and CDR2 SYDVKM. There are 15 residues in the CDR3. V lost 5 bases and J 4 bases, leaving 14 bases between the germline ends. The variable domain in full, completed from reference TRBV28 and TRBJ2-2, reads DVKVTQSSRYLVKRTGEKVFLECVQDMDHENMFWYRQDPGLGLRLIYFSYDVKMKEKGDIPEGYSVSREKKERFSLILESASTNQTSMYLCASSPVRAPTGELFFGEGSRLTVL.

This sequence joins TRBV6-6 and TRBJ1-2; 11 nucleotides line up with TRBD1. The CDR3 is made up of 15 amino acids. V was clipped by 6 bases and J by 8 bases; unmatched bases: 11. Germline V gene data show CDR1 as MNHNY and CDR2 as SVGAGI (reference sequence). CDR3: CASSSPGQGASGYTF. The CDR3, as DNA: TGTGCCAGCAGCTCCCCAGGACAGGGGGCTAGCGGCTACACCTTC.

This chain links TRBV7-6 with TRBJ2-3; possible D gene TRBD1, 5 bases. CDR1 is SGHVS, CDR2 FNYEAQ, per germline. The CDR3 sequence is 13 residues long. V was clipped by 2 bases and J by 9 bases, with 12 bases between them. The CDR3 bases are TGTGCCAGCAGCTTACAACAGGAAGGAACGCAGTATTTT. This sequence encodes CASSLQQEGTQYF. Variable domain in full (rest from reference TRBV7-6 and TRBJ2-3): GAGVSQSPRYKVTKRGQDVALRCDPISGHVSLYWYRQALGQGPEFLTYFNYEAQQDKSGLPNDRFSAERPEGSISTLTIQRTEQRDSAMYRCASSLQQEGTQYFGPGTRLTVL.

J is TRBJ2-2 and V is TRBV3-1 (or the pseudogene TRBV3-2); TRBD1 is a possible D gene (6 bases). The CDR3 is 16 amino acids. Germline CDR1 and CDR2: LGHDT and YNNKEL (reference sequence). The V end was cut by 0 bases, the J end by 4 bases, with 12 bases between. CDR3 nucleotide sequence: TGTGCCAGCAGCCAAGATCTGTCAGGGGTCACCGGGGAGCTGTTTTTT. Translated, it gives CASSQDLSGVTGELFF.

This chain joins TRBV12-3 or TRBV12-4 and TRBJ2-7; tentatively, D is TRBD2 (5 bases). CDR3 size: 12 residues. V was clipped by 2 bases and J by 6 bases, with 8 bases between them. The CDR3 here is CASSLSAGEQYF. The DNA of the CDR3 is TGTGCCAGCAGTTTAAGCGCGGGCGAGCAGTACTTC.

This clone was observed a single time. The chain links TRBV19 to TRBJ2-5; possible D gene TRBD1, 5 bases. Per germline, CDR1 LNHDA and CDR2 SQIVND (reference sequence). Trimming removed 3 bases at V and 3 bases at J, with 11 bases between. This CDR3 spans 14 amino acids. The CDR3, as DNA: TGTGCCAGTAGTATTGGGGCAGGGAAAGAGACCCAGTACTTC. Residues: CASSIGAGKETQYF.

This chain links TRBV4-1 with TRBJ1-4, with D perhaps TRBD1 (5 bases). CDR1 MGHRA and CDR2 YSYEKL come from the germline V gene. V was clipped by 1 base and J by 5 bases, with 17 bases between them. The CDR3 is made up of 17 amino acids. CDR3 in DNA: TGCGCCAGCAGCCAAGGGAGCCTCCGGGACGGCAATGAAAAACTGTTTTTT. Amino acids: CASSQGSLRDGNEKLFF.

This chain links TRBV15 with TRBJ1-5; D gene uncertain. V was cut by 0 bases and J by 0 bases, with 6 bases left in between. Germline-derived CDR1 and CDR2 are LNHNV and YYDKDF (reference sequence). The length of the CDR3 is 15 residues. The CDR3 here is CATSREGNSNQPQHF. The CDR3 DNA is TGTGCCACCAGCAGAGAGGGGAATAGCAATCAGCCCCAGCATTTT.

This rearrangement joins TRBV19 to TRBJ1-4, with 7 bases matching TRBD1. Germline V gene data show CDR1 as LNHDA and CDR2 as SQIVND (reference sequence). The CDR3 is made up of 13 amino acids. V was pared by 6 bases and J by 4 bases, with 2 bases of the junction left unmatched. The CDR3 DNA reads as TGTGCCAGTAGGGGACAGATTAATGAAAAACTGTTTTTT. It translates to CASRGQINEKLFF.

The chain recombines TRBV4-2 with TRBJ2-6; 8 bases align to TRBD1. Trimming took 1 base from V and 4 from J; bases not matched to a gene: 0. The length of the CDR3 is 15 residues. Germline CDR1 and CDR2: LGHNA and YNFKEQ. The CDR3 reads CASSQGDRGANVLTF. In DNA, the CDR3 is TGTGCCAGCAGCCAAGGGGACAGGGGGGCCAACGTCCTGACTTTC.